The 30 T cell receptor beta chains in this list originate from one sample, sequenced in a study of blood T cells in healthy people across ages. Alongside a J-beta primer mix, a sample-barcoded 5' primer served in a second PCR lasting roughly 6 to 11 cycles. TCRdb used MiXCR to reprocess the 5' RACE reads, holding one entry per CDR3 protein. Of 730,000 or so distinct CDR3 sequences detected, 40% to 45% appear once; the ten largest clones hold roughly 20%. Sequencing was performed on blood. These receptors were obtained from a woman aged 55-70 years in good health.

The V and J genes are TRBV15 and TRBJ2-4, with D unclear. Germline values: CDR1 LNHNV, CDR2 YYDKDF (reference sequence). V lost 0 bases and J lost 9, with 12 bases in between. The CDR3 contains 14 residues. The DNA for the CDR3 is TGTGCCACCAGCAGAGATCCCGTAAAGGGCATTCAGTACTTC. It is translated as CATSRDPVKGIQYF.

The V call is TRBV5-1, the J call TRBJ2-5; 7 nucleotides align to TRBD1. Germline CDR1 and CDR2: SGHRS and YFSETQ. There are 15 residues in the CDR3. Trimming removed 4 bases from V and 4 bases from J; junction bases left unmatched: 10. CDR3 DNA sequence: TGCGCCAGCAGCCCAGGACAGGTGGCGGGAGAGACCCAGTACTTC. Protein product: CASSPGQVAGETQYF.

V is TRBV7-3 and J is TRBJ2-3, with D unresolved. The ends were cut back, 2 bases at V and 1 base at J, with 13 bases in the middle. CDR3 size: 16 residues. CDR1 is SGHTA, CDR2 FQGTGA, per germline. CDR3 DNA sequence: TGTGCCAGCAGCTTACGTGCCCAGCTAGGCACAGATACGCAGTATTTT. This encodes CASSLRAQLGTDTQYF.

The chain combines TRBV19 with TRBJ2-5; D possibly uses TRBD1 or TRBD2 (5 bases each). With 4 bases removed from V and 0 bases from J, the gap between germline ends came to 18 bases. The CDR3 extends over 17 amino acids. Per germline, CDR1 LNHDA and CDR2 SQIVND (reference sequence). CDR3 sequence reads: CASSRSPPGSYQETQYF. The CDR3 coding sequence is TGTGCCAGTAGTAGGTCTCCCCCAGGGAGTTACCAAGAGACCCAGTACTTC.

This clonotype was found a few times. The chain is built from TRBV6-4 and TRBJ1-1; D is uncertain. Germline lookup yields CDR1 MRHNA and CDR2 SNTAGT. The CDR3 is 13 residues long. The germline V and J ends were trimmed by 5 bases and 4 bases, with 11 bases remaining between them. CDR3 in DNA: TGTGCCAGCAGTTTCGGATGGGGCACTGAAGCTTTCTTT. Encoded protein: CASSFGWGTEAFF.

The chain links TRBV10-3 to TRBJ2-7; 9 bases fit TRBD2. J was trimmed by 5 bases and V by 4 bases; bases with no gene match: 12. The CDR3 contains 16 residues. In germline, CDR1 is ENHRY, CDR2 SYGVKD. The DNA of the CDR3 is TGTGCCATCAGTGGAAGTGGTAGCGGGAGCGGGCACGAGCAGTACTTC. Translated: CAISGSGSGSGHEQYF.

This clonotype has just a few counts. The CDR3, as DNA: TGTGCCAGCAGCTTAGGGGCAGGGGCGCCGTATGGCTACACCTTC. Protein product: CASSLGAGAPYGYTF. This rearrangement joins TRBV7-9 to TRBJ1-2, with a tentative D call TRBD1 (6 bases). The CDR3 runs 15 residues. V was trimmed by 1 base and J by 5 bases, leaving 14 bases between them. Germline assignment: CDR1 SEHNR and CDR2 FQNEAQ (reference sequence).

The rearrangement links TRBV4-3 to TRBJ1-2; 7 bases map to TRBD1. The V gene's germline CDR1 is LGHNA and CDR2 YSLEER. This CDR3 has 15 amino acids. V dropped 3 bases and J dropped 7; count of bases not matched to a gene: 11. Here the CDR3 reads CASSQNPQGLGGYTF. DNA of the CDR3: TGCGCCAGCAGCCAGAACCCACAGGGGTTGGGTGGCTACACCTTC.

The rearrangement joins TRBV29-1 to TRBJ1-1; D gene uncertain. CDR3 size: 12 residues. Germline loops: CDR1 SQVTM, CDR2 ANQGSEA. The CDR3 sequence is CSGARRNTEAFF. In DNA, the CDR3 is TGCAGTGGAGCACGCCGGAACACTGAAGCTTTCTTT.

Ten or more counts support this clonotype. The chain links TRBV29-1 to TRBJ2-1, with unresolved D. This CDR3 is built from 13 residues. V lost 2 bases and J lost 0, with 5 bases in between. Germline V gene data show CDR1 as SQVTM and CDR2 as ANQGSEA. DNA of the CDR3: TGCAGCGTTGAAAGTAGCTCCTACAATGAGCAGTTCTTC. Its translation: CSVESSSYNEQFF.

V and J are TRBV6-5 and TRBJ1-6; unclear D gene. There are 14 residues in the CDR3. The germline V gene encodes CDR1 MNHEY and CDR2 SVGAGI. V dropped 2 bases and J dropped 7 bases, with 9 bases sitting between them. The CDR3 sequence is CASSYARRNSPLHF. The CDR3 nucleotides read TGTGCCAGCAGTTACGCCCGGAGAAATTCACCCCTCCACTTT.

The chain couples TRBV4-1 to TRBJ1-1; 7 nucleotides align to TRBD1. After removal of 4 bases from V and 5 bases from J, the junction contained 4 bases not matched to a gene. There are 13 residues in the CDR3. The V gene's germline CDR1 is MGHRA and CDR2 YSYEKL. In DNA form, the CDR3 reads TGCGCCAGCAGCCCGCGACAGGGAACTGAAGCTTTCTTT. Amino acids: CASSPRQGTEAFF.

The genes are TRBV7-2 and TRBJ2-1; the D gene is possibly TRBD1 (7 bases). Trimming stripped 2 bases from V and 5 bases from J, with 13 bases between. The CDR3 is made up of 15 amino acids. Germline V CDR1 and CDR2: SGHTA, FQGNSA. This CDR3 is CASSLQGGLDNEQFF. Here the CDR3 DNA reads TGTGCCAGCAGCTTACAGGGGGGATTGGACAATGAGCAGTTCTTC.

This clonotype was detected only a few times. The V call is TRBV7-3, the J call TRBJ2-1, with D maybe TRBD2 (5 bases). Germline V gene sequence: CDR1 SGHTA, CDR2 FQGTGA. Trimming removed 9 bases from V and 5 bases from J, with 8 bases in between. This CDR3 contains 11 residues. CDR3 DNA: TGTGCCAGTCAACTAGACAATGAGCAGTTCTTC. Translating gives CASQLDNEQFF.

This clonotype was observed a handful of times. This chain joins TRBV7-9 and TRBJ1-2; D unresolved. Germline V gene sequence: CDR1 SEHNR, CDR2 FQNEAQ (reference sequence). The ends were cut back, 0 bases at V and 8 bases at J, with 13 bases in the middle. This CDR3 region has 14 residues. Here the CDR3 DNA reads TGTGCCAGCAGCTTAGCGAGTTTCATGGGCGGCTACACCTTC. Protein sequence: CASSLASFMGGYTF.

J is TRBJ2-3 and V is TRBV6-2 or TRBV6-3; tentatively, D is TRBD1 (5 bases). CDR1 and CDR2 (germline): MNHEY, SVGEGT. Between the trimmed V and J ends, which lost 2 bases and 9 bases, there was a span of 21 bases. The CDR3 loop spans 16 amino acids. CDR3 sequence reads: CASSYPSSDHRTTQYF. The CDR3 DNA reads as TGTGCCAGCAGTTACCCTTCGAGCGATCACAGGACGACGCAGTATTTT.

This clonotype has just a few counts. The rearrangement joins TRBV7-2 to TRBJ2-7, with D possibly being TRBD2 (6 bases). Trimming pared 2 bases from V and 2 bases from J, leaving 19 bases between. This CDR3 has 17 residues. CDR1 and CDR2 (germline): SGHTA, FQGNSA. CDR3 coding DNA: TGTGCCAGCAGCTTAACATCTAGCGCTGGGATGCCCTACGAGCAGTACTTC. Translating it yields CASSLTSSAGMPYEQYF.

This clonotype was seen many times. The chain recombines TRBV7-2 with TRBJ2-1; no definite D call. Germline lookup yields CDR1 SGHTA and CDR2 FQGNSA. V was trimmed by 5 bases and J by 3 bases, leaving 5 bases between them. The CDR3 has 12 amino acids. The CDR3 is CASSRNYNEQFF. The CDR3 bases are TGTGCCAGCAGCCGAAACTACAATGAGCAGTTCTTC.

Only a few counts were recorded for this clonotype. V gene TRBV20-1 combines with J gene TRBJ1-1; D is ambiguous. The CDR3 totals 13 residues. Germline CDR1 and CDR2: DFQATT and SNEGSKA (reference sequence). Deletions cut 1 base from V and 1 base from J, with 7 bases between. The CDR3 region has the DNA TGCAGTGCTAGAGGAGGGCAGAACACTGAAGCTTTCTTT. Its translation is CSARGGQNTEAFF.

This chain uses TRBV13 with TRBJ1-1, with TRBD1 as a possible D gene (5 bases). The CDR3 is 14 residues long. The V and J ends lost 1 base and 6 bases respectively, with 12 bases between them. CDR1 PRHDT and CDR2 FYEKMQ come from the germline V gene (reference sequence). This CDR3 is CASSLVGRAAEAFF. The CDR3 nucleotides are TGTGCCAGCAGCTTAGTGGGCAGGGCGGCTGAAGCTTTCTTT. The variable domain in full, completed from reference TRBV13 and TRBJ1-1, reads AAGVIQSPRHLIKEKRETATLKCYPIPRHDTVYWYQQGPGQDPQFLISFYEKMQSDKGSIPDRFSAQQFSDYHSELNMSSLELGDSALYFCASSLVGRAAEAFFGQGTRLTVV.

The gene calls are TRBV12-3 or TRBV12-4 and TRBJ1-5; perhaps TRBD1 as D (6 bases). The CDR3 covers 12 residues. Trimming left V 6 bases short and J 9 bases short, with 12 bases between. CDR3 coding DNA: TGTGCCAGCAGGTCAACAGGGTCGCCCCAGCATTTT. Translated: CASRSTGSPQHF.

The genes are TRBV7-9 and TRBJ2-7; D gene unclear. The CDR3 has 13 residues. CDR1 and CDR2 (germline): SEHNR, FQNEAQ (reference sequence). V gave up 7 bases and J gave up 7 bases, with 17 bases separating them. CDR3 DNA: TGTGCCAGCAACTCCCCTCCCTCCTCTGAGCAGTACTTC. Its translation: CASNSPPSSEQYF.

This clonotype was counted at least ten times. This rearrangement joins TRBV10-3 to TRBJ2-3; 12 bases agree with TRBD2. The CDR3 covers 17 residues. V was pared by 6 bases and J by 3 bases, with 10 bases of the junction left unmatched. Germline-derived CDR1 and CDR2 are ENHRY and SYGVKD. CDR3 coding DNA: TGTGCCATCAGGGCTAGCGGGGGGGCCGCTGGTACAGATACGCAGTATTTT. Protein product: CAIRASGGAAGTDTQYF.

J is TRBJ2-5 and V is TRBV15, with 7 bases fitting TRBD2. V was clipped by 0 bases and J by 11 bases; unmatched bases: 12. From germline, CDR1 is LNHNV and CDR2 YYDKDF (reference sequence). The CDR3 is made up of 15 amino acids. DNA of the CDR3: TGTGCCACCAGCAGAGAAGGAGCGGGGCACAATGAGCAGTACTTC. It is translated as CATSREGAGHNEQYF. Looking up the rest from reference TRBV15 and TRBJ2-5 gives the full variable domain: DAMVIQNPRYQVTQFGKPVTLSCSQTLNHNVMYWYQQKSSQAPKLLFHYYDKDFNNEADTPDNFQSRRPNTSFCFLDIRSPGLGDTAMYLCATSREGAGHNEQYFGPGTRLLVL.

The CDR3: CSAGELAGVTDTQYF. DNA for the CDR3: TGCAGTGCTGGGGAGCTAGCGGGGGTAACAGATACGCAGTATTTT. The chain is built from TRBV20-1 and TRBJ2-3; 10 bases line up with TRBD2. The germline CDR1 and CDR2 sequences are DFQATT and SNEGSKA (reference sequence). V lost 5 bases and J lost 3; bases outside the gene matches: 8. The CDR3 sequence is 15 residues long.

This clonotype has only a few counts. The gene calls are TRBV5-1 and TRBJ2-1; D perhaps matches TRBD2 (6 bases). Germline V lookup: CDR1 SGHRS, CDR2 YFSETQ. With 3 bases removed from V and 6 bases from J, the gap between germline ends came to 16 bases. The CDR3 runs to 15 residues. CDR3 protein: CASSSSPHGGNEQFF. CDR3 DNA sequence: TGCGCCAGCAGCTCTAGCCCCCACGGGGGCAATGAGCAGTTCTTC.

This clonotype was detected ten times or more. This chain joins TRBV6-5 and TRBJ2-3; no clear D gene. Germline V gene lookup returns CDR1 MNHEY and CDR2 SVGAGI. The CDR3 spans 12 residues. The V end was cut by 5 bases, the J end by 5 bases, with 8 bases between. The DNA for the CDR3 is TGTGCCAGCAGTCAACTCGGAGATACGCAGTATTTT. Amino acids: CASSQLGDTQYF.

This clonotype came up a few times. This rearrangement joins TRBV15 to TRBJ1-2; D unclear. The germline V and J ends were trimmed by 1 base and 5 bases, with 8 bases remaining between them. The CDR3 runs to 13 residues. Germline V gene sequence: CDR1 LNHNV, CDR2 YYDKDF (reference sequence). The CDR3 DNA reads as TGTGCCACCAGCAGAGGGGCGCGGTATGGCTACACCTTC. Translating gives CATSRGARYGYTF.

The rearrangement links TRBV20-1 to TRBJ2-5, with D unresolved. The DNA end favors TRBJ2-7, so the J call may be wrong. Germline CDR1 is DFQATT and CDR2 is SNEGSKA (reference sequence). The CDR3 runs to 11 residues. In nucleotides, the CDR3 is TGCAGTGCCCAGACACTTTACGAGCAGTACTTC. Its translation is CSAQTLYEQYF.

This clonotype was counted only a few times. This sequence joins TRBV7-9 and TRBJ1-5, with 8 bases fitting TRBD1. The germline gives CDR1 SEHNR, CDR2 FQNEAQ (reference sequence). The trim removed 4 bases at V and 0 bases at J, leaving 14 bases unmatched. CDR3 length equals 19 residues. Here the CDR3 reads CASSSTKNGQGSSNQPQHF. The DNA of the CDR3 is TGTGCCAGCAGCTCTACTAAAAACGGACAGGGCAGTAGCAATCAGCCCCAGCATTTT.